This T cell receptor (beta chain) came from a study of a mutant IDH1 vaccine in newly diagnosed glioma. The wider study: Of the patients given treatment, about 62% were male and approximately 38% were female, and a mean age of around 38 years was recorded.

Profiling relied on immunoSEQ multiplex PCR, and the TCRdb table lists in-frame clones only, not all of them. The table lists approximately 60,000 clones, about 74% of them singletons. Noted time point: week 35, safety follow-up. The study gave 300 ug of mutant IDH1 20-mer peptide per vaccine dose, with topical imiquimod. The junction had 9 bases not matched to a gene; V was cut back by 1 base and J by 4 bases. This CDR3 spans 17 amino acids. The germline V gene has CDR1 LGHNA and CDR2 YNFKEQ. For this clone: Its antigen is unidentified.

The chain employs TRBV4-2 and TRBJ1-1, with TRBD1 matching over 10 bases. This TCR was recovered from a man in his forties or fifties with glioma. Material: PBMCs, obtained from a glioma patient whose treatment included an IDH1 peptide vaccine. In DNA, the CDR3 is TGTGCCAGCAGCCAAGGGGCAGACAGGGGGCCCAGCACTGAAGCTTTCTTT. Translation: CASSQGADRGPSTEAFF.